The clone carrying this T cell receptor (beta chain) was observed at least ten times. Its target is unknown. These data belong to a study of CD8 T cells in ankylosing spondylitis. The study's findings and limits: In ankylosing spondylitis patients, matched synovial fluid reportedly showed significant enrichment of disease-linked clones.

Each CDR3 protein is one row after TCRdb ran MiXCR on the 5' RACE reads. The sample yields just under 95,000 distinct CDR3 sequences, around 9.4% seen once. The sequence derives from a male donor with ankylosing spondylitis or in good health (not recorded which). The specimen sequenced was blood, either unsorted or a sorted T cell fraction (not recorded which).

The CDR3 sequence: CASSALGTSRNTGELFF. The CDR3, as DNA: TGTGCCAGCAGTGCCTTGGGGACTAGCCGGAACACCGGGGAGCTGTTTTTT. The chain recombines TRBV27 with TRBJ2-2; 9 nucleotides line up with TRBD2. The CDR3 extends over 17 amino acids. Germline trimming cut 5 bases from V and 1 base from J; bases unmatched to any gene: 8. The germline V gene encodes CDR1 MNHEY and CDR2 SMNVEV (reference sequence).